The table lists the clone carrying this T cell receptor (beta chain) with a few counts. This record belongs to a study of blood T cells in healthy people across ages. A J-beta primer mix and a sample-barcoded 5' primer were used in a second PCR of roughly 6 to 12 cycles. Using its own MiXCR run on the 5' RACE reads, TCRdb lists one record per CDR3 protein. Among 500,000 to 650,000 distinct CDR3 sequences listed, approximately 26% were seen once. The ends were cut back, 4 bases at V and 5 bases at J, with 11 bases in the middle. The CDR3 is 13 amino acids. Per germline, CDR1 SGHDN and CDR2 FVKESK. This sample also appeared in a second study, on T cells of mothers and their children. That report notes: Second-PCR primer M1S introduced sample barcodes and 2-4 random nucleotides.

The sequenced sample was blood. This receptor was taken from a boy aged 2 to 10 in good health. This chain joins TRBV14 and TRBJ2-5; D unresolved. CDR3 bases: TGTGCCAGCAGCCGAATCCTCCAGGAGACCCAGTACTTC. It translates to CASSRILQETQYF.